The source of this T cell receptor beta chain is a study of shared clonotypes between healthy human individuals. Study-wide context: Donor composition was a couple of women and a few men, aged 18 to 49.

The assay was immunoSEQ multiplex PCR, and TCRdb's table has in-frame clones only and misses some. The table lists 500,000 to 650,000 clones, roughly four fifths of them singletons. This clonotype originated in a woman aged 40 to 50 in good health. Some clones in this sample may be carry-over from other donors' samples. Sequencing used PBMCs.

The CDR3 coding sequence is TGTGCCACCGTATCTAGGGGGAGCTCCTACAATGAGCAGTTCTTC. As protein: CATVSRGSSYNEQFF. The chain employs TRBV28 and TRBJ2-1, with D tentatively TRBD1 (6 bases). Germline V gene data show CDR1 as MDHEN and CDR2 as SYDVKM. The CDR3 is 15 amino acids. The germline V and J ends were trimmed by 10 bases and 0 bases, with 16 bases remaining between them.